The sequence of this T cell receptor (beta chain) was determined in a study of PD-L1 blockade in urothelial cancer. Study summary: Patients, treated from 2014 onward, received atezolizumab 1,200 mg intravenously every 3 weeks. The median T cell count in blood samples was approximately 140,000.

TCRdb's table, derived via immunoSEQ multiplex PCR, lists solely in-frame clones and lacks some. The sample includes tens of thousands of clones, roughly 89% of them seen just once. A note on this clone: No antigen is known for it.

The time point: peripheral blood 6 weeks after treatment start. Each patient's cancer was a locally advanced or metastatic urothelial carcinoma. Overall study findings and caveats: Durable-benefit cases showed more tumor-associated blood clone expansion at 3 weeks.

The CDR3 has 15 residues. Germline V gene data show CDR1 as SGHTA and CDR2 as FQGNSA. The V gene end was trimmed by 5 bases and the J gene end by 2 bases; junction bases not matched to a gene: 7. The clonotype was recovered from a man between 65 and 80 years old with urothelial cancer. V usage is TRBV7-2 and J usage is TRBJ2-5; 8 nucleotides match TRBD2. Sequenced material: PBMCs, taken around atezolizumab (anti-PD-L1) treatment. The CDR3 DNA reads TGTGCCAGCAGCCTCCAGACTAGCGCACAAGAGACCCAGTACTTC. It translates to CASSLQTSAQETQYF.